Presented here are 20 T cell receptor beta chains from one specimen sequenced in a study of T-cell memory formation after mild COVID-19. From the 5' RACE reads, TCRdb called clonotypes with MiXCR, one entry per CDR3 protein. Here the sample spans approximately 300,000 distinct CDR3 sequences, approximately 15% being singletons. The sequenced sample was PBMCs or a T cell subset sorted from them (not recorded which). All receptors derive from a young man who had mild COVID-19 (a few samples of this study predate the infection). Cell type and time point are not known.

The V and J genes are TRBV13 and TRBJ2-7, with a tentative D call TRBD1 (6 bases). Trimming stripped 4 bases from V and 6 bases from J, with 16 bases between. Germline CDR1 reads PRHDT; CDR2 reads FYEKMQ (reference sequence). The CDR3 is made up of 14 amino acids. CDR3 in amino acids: CASSSGQGRGEQYV. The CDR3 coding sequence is TGTGCCAGCAGCTCCGGCCAGGGGCGCGGCGAGCAGTACGTC.

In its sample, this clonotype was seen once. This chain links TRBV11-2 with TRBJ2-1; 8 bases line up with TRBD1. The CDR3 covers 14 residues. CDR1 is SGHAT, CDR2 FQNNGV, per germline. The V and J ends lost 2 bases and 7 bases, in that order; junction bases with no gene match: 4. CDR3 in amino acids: CASSLRTGLNEQFF. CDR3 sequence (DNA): TGTGCCAGCAGCTTAAGGACAGGGCTAAATGAGCAGTTCTTC.

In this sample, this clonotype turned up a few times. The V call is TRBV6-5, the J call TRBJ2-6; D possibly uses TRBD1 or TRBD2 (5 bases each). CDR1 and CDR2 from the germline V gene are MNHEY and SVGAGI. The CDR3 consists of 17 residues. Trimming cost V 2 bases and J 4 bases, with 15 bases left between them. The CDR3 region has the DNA TGTGCCAGCAGTTACACCCCTTCAGGGACCGGGGCCAACGTCCTGACTTTC. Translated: CASSYTPSGTGANVLTF.

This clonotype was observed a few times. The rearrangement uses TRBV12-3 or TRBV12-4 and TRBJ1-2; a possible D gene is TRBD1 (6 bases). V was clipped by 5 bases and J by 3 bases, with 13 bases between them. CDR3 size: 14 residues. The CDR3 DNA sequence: TGTGCCAGCAGTCAACAACAGGGTCACTATGGCTACACCTTC. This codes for CASSQQQGHYGYTF.

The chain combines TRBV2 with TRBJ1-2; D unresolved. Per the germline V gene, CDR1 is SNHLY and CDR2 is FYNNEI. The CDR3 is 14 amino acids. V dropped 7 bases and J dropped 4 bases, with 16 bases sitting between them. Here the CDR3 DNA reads TGTGCCAGCACCCTCGGCCCTTTCGGCTATGGCTACACCTTC. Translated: CASTLGPFGYGYTF.

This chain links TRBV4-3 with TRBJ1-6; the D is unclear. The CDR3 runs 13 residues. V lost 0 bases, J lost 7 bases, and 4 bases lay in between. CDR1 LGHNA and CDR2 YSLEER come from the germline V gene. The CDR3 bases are TGCGCCAGCAGCCAAGAGTGGAATTCACCCCTCCACTTT. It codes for CASSQEWNSPLHF.

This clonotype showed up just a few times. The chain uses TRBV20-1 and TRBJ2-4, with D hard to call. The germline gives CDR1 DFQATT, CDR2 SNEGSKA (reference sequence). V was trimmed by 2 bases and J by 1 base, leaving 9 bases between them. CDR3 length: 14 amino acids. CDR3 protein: CSARSQVAKNIQYF. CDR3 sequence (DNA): TGCAGTGCTAGATCTCAGGTTGCCAAAAACATTCAGTACTTC.

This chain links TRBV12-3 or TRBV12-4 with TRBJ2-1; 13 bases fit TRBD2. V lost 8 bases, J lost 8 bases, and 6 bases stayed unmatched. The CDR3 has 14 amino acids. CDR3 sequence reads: CASALAGGPDEQFF. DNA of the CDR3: TGTGCCAGCGCACTAGCGGGGGGGCCCGATGAGCAGTTCTTC.

DNA for the CDR3: TGCGCCAGCAGCTTCACAGGGGTTGTTAATGGCTACACCTTC. It codes for CASSFTGVVNGYTF. V is TRBV5-1 and J is TRBJ1-2, with 7 nucleotides matching TRBD1. Germline trimming cut 2 bases from V and 6 bases from J; bases unmatched to any gene: 7. The CDR3 is 14 amino acids. In germline, CDR1 is SGHRS, CDR2 YFSETQ.

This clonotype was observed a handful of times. The CDR3 spells CASSLTSRYNEQFF. DNA of the CDR3: TGCGCCAGCAGCTTGACTAGCCGCTACAATGAGCAGTTCTTC. J is TRBJ2-1 and V is TRBV5-1, with D possibly matching TRBD2 (6 bases). V dropped 1 base and J dropped 3 bases, with 8 bases sitting between them. Germline assignment: CDR1 SGHRS and CDR2 YFSETQ. This CDR3 contains 14 residues.

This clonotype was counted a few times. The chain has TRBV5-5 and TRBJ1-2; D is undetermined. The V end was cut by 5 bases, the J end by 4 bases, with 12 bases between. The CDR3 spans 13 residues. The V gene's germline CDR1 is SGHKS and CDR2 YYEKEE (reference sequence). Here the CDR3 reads CASSSDGIYGYTF. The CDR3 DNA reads TGTGCCAGCAGTTCCGACGGCATCTATGGCTACACCTTC.

CDR3 sequence reads: CASSQEPGSGIGEAFF. CDR3 coding DNA: TGTGCCAGCAGCCAAGAACCAGGTAGTGGTATAGGTGAAGCTTTCTTT. The V call is TRBV4-2, the J call TRBJ1-1; D not resolved. Trimming stripped 0 bases from V and 7 bases from J, with 18 bases between. The CDR3 runs 16 residues. Per the germline V gene, CDR1 is LGHNA and CDR2 is YNFKEQ.

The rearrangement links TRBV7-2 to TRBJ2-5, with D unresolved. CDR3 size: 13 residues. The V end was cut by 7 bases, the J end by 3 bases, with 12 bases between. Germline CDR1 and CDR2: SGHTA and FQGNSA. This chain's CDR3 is CASTPAIKETQYF. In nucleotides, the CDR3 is TGTGCCAGCACCCCGGCCATTAAAGAGACCCAGTACTTC.

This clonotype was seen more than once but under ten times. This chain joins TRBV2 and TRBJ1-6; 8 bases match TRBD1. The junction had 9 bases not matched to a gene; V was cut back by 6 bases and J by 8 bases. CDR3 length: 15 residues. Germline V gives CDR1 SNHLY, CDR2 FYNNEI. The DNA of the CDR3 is TGTGCCAGCAGATCCTCAGACAGGGGATATTCACCCCTCCACTTT. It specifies CASRSSDRGYSPLHF.

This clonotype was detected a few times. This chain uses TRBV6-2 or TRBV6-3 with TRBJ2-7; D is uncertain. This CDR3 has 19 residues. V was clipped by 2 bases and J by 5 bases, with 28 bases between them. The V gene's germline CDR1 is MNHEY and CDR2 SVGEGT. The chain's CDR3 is CASSYPMQLGRPLFHEQYF. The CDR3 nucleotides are TGTGCCAGCAGTTACCCGATGCAACTCGGACGTCCATTGTTCCACGAGCAGTACTTC.

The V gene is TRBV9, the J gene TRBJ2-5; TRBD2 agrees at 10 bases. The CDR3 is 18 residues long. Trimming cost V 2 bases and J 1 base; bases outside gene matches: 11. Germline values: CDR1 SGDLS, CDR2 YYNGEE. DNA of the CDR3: TGTGCCAGCAGCGTGACGACAACTAGCGGGGAGATCCAAGAGACCCAGTACTTC. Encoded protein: CASSVTTTSGEIQETQYF.

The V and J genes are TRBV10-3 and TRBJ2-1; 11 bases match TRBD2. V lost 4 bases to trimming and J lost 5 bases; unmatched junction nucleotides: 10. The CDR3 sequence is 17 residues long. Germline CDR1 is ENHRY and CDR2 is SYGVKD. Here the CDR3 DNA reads TGTGCCATCAGTGCGGGTCTGGGGACTAGCGGCAACAATGAGCAGTTCTTC. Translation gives CAISAGLGTSGNNEQFF.

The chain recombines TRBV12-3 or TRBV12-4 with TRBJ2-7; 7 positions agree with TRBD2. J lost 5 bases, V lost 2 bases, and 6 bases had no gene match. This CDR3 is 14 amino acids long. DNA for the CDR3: TGTGCCAGCAGTTTAACGGGGGGAAGCGACGAGCAGTACTTC. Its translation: CASSLTGGSDEQYF.

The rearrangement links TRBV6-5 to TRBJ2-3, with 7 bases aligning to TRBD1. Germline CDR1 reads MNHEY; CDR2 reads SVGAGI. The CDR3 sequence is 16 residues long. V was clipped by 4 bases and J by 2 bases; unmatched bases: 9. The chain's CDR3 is CASSSRDSGYTDTQYF. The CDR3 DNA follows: TGTGCCAGCAGTTCACGGGACAGCGGATACACAGATACGCAGTATTTT.

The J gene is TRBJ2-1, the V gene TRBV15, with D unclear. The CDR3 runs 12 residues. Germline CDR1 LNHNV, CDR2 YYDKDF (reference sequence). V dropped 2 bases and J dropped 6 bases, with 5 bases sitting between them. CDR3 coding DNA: TGTGCCACCAGCAGACCGTTCAATGAGCAGTTCTTC. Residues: CATSRPFNEQFF.